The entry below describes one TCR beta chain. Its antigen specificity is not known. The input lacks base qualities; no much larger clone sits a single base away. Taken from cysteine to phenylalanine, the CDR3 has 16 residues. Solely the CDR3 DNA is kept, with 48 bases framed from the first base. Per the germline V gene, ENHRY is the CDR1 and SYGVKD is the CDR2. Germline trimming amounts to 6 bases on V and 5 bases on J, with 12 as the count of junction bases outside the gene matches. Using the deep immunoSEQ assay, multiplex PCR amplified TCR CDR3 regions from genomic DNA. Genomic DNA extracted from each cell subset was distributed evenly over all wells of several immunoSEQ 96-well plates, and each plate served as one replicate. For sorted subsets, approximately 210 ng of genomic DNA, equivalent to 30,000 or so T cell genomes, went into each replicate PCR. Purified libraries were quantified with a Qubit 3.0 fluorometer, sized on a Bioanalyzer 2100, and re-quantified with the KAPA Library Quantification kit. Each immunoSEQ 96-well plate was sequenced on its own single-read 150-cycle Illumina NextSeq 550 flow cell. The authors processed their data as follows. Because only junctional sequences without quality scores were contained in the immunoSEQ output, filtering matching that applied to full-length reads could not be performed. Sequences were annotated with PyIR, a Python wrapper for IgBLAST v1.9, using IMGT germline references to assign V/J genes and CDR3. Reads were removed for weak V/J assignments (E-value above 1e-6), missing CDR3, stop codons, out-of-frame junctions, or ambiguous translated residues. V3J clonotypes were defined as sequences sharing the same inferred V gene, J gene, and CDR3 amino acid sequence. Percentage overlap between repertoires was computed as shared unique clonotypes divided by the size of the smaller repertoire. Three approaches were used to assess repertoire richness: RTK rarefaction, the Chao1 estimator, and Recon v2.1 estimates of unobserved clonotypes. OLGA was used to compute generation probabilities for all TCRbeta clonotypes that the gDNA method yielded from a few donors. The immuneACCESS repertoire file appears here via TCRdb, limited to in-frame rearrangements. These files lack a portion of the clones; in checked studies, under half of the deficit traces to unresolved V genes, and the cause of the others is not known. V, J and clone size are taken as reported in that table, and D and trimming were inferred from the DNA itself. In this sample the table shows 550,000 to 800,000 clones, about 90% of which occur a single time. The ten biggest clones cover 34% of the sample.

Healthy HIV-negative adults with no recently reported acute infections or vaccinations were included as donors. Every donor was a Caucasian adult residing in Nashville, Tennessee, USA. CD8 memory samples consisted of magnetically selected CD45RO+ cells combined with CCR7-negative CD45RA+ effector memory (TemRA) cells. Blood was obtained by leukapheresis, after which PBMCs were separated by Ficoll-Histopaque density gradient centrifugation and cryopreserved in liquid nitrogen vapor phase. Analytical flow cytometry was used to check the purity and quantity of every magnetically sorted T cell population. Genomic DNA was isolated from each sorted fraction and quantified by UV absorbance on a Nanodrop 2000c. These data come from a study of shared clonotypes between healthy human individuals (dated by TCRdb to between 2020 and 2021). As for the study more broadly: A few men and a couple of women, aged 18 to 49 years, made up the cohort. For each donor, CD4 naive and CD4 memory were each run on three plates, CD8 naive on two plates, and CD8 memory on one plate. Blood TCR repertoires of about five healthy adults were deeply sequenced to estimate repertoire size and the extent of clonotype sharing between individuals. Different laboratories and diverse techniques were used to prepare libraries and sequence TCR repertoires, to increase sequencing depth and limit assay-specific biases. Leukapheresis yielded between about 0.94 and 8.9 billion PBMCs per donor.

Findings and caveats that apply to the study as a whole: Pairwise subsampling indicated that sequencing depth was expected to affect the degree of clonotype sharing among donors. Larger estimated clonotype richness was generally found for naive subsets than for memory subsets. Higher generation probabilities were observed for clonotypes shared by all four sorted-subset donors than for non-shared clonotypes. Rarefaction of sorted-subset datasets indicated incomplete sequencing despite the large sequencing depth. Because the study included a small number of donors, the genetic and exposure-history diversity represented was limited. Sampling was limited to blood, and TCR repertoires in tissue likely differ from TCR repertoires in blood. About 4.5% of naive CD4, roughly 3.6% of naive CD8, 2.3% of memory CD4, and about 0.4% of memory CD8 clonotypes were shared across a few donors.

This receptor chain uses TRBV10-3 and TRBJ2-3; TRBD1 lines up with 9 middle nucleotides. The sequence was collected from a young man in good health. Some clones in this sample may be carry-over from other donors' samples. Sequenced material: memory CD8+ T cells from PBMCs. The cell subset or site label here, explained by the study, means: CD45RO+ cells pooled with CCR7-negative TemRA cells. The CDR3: CAIRGDRAERIDTQYF. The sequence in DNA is TGTGCCATCAGAGGGGACAGGGCAGAAAGGATAGATACGCAGTATTTT.